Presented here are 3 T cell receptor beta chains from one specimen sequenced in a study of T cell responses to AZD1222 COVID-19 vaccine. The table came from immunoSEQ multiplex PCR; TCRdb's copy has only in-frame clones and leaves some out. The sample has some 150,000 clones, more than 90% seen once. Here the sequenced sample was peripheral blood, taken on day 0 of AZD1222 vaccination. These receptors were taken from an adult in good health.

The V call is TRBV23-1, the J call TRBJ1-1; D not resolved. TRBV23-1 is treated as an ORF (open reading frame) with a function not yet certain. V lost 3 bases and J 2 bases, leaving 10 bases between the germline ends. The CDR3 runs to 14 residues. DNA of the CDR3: TGCGCCAGCAGTCATACCTTAAAAAACACTGAAGCTTTCTTT. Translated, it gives CASSHTLKNTEAFF.

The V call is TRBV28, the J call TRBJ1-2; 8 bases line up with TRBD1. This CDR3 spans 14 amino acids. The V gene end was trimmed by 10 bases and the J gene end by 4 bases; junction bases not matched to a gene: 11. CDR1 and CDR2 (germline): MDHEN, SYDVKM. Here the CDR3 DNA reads TGTGCCACCCAGAGTGGACAGGGAGCCTATGGCTACACCTTC. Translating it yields CATQSGQGAYGYTF.

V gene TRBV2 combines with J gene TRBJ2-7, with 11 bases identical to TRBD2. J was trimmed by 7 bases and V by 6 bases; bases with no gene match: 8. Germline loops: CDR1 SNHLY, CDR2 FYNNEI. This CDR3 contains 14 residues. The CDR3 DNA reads TGTGCCAGCAGGGTAGCGGGAGGGCCTGGGGAGCAGTACTTC. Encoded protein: CASRVAGGPGEQYF.